These 28 T cell receptor beta chains originate from one sample sequenced in a study of post-analysis software for immune sequencing data. No antigen is known for these receptors. The library was made from cDNA and included unique molecular identifiers. MiXCR was run by TCRdb on the PCR reads, yielding one entry per CDR3 protein. Of 380,000 or so distinct CDR3 sequences in the sample, roughly 38% were seen once. Study results and limitations: Patients used five TRBV segments, including TRBV5-6, TRBV5-1 and TRBV20-1, more often than controls.

Sample: blood. These receptor sequences come from a girl between 10 and 17 years old with multiple sclerosis.

J is TRBJ1-2 and V is TRBV29-1; D is undetermined. The V end was cut by 7 bases, the J end by 3 bases, with 9 bases between. Germline V lookup: CDR1 SQVTM, CDR2 ANQGSEA. The CDR3 covers 11 residues. Written as DNA, the CDR3 is TGCAGCGCCTCGGGTCACTATGGCTACACCTTC. Residues: CSASGHYGYTF.

In this sample, this clonotype turned up many times. The gene calls are TRBV29-1 and TRBJ2-1; D is unresolved. Trimming took 0 bases from V and 0 from J, leaving 9 bases between them. The germline V gene encodes CDR1 SQVTM and CDR2 ANQGSEA. The CDR3 extends over 15 amino acids. In nucleotides, the CDR3 is TGCAGCGTTGAAGAGGTCAGATCCTCCTACAATGAGCAGTTCTTC. It is translated as CSVEEVRSSYNEQFF.

In this sample, this clonotype turned up a few times. The chain recombines TRBV27 with TRBJ1-2; maybe TRBD1 (6 bases). Germline-derived CDR1 and CDR2 are MNHEY and SMNVEV (reference sequence). This CDR3 is 17 amino acids long. V gave up 5 bases and J gave up 4 bases, with 23 bases separating them. CDR3 region: CASSPIVEGVGSYGYTF. The CDR3, as DNA: TGTGCCAGCAGTCCCATCGTGGAGGGGGTGGGGTCCTATGGCTACACCTTC.

The V gene is TRBV10-3, the J gene TRBJ2-1; TRBD2 aligns across 8 bases. This CDR3 has 12 residues. Trimming cost V 11 bases and J 7 bases; bases outside gene matches: 7. In germline, CDR1 is ENHRY, CDR2 SYGVKD. CDR3: CALGLGRNEQFF. Here the CDR3 DNA reads TGTGCCCTGGGACTAGGAAGGAATGAGCAGTTCTTC.

In its sample, this clonotype was seen many times. The chain has TRBV12-3 or TRBV12-4 and TRBJ1-1; TRBD1 agrees at 7 bases. The V and J ends lost 6 bases and 1 base, in that order; junction bases with no gene match: 2. The CDR3 covers 13 residues. The CDR3 protein is CASRRTGNTEAFF. The CDR3 coding sequence is TGTGCCAGCAGAAGGACAGGGAACACTGAAGCTTTCTTT.

This clonotype occurred a few times. The genes are TRBV7-2 and TRBJ2-5, with 9 positions matching TRBD1. With V trimmed by 3 bases and J by 0 bases, 5 bases remained unmatched. In germline, CDR1 is SGHTA, CDR2 FQGNSA. This CDR3 has 16 amino acids. Written as DNA, the CDR3 is TGTGCCAGCAGCTTTATGGGGACAGGGAACCAAGAGACCCAGTACTTC. Its translation: CASSFMGTGNQETQYF. The variable domain in full, with the rest retrieved from reference TRBV7-2 and TRBJ2-5, is GAGVSQSPSNKVTEKGKDVELRCDPISGHTALYWYRQSLGQGLEFLIYFQGNSAPDKSGLPSDRFSAERTGGSVSTLTIQRTQQEDSAVYLCASSFMGTGNQETQYFGPGTRLLVL.

This chain uses TRBV11-2 with TRBJ2-7, with D unclear. This CDR3 is 15 amino acids long. V lost 3 bases and J lost 5, with 17 bases in between. Germline CDR1 SGHAT, CDR2 FQNNGV. CDR3 nucleotides: TGTGCCAGCAGCTTGGGTGGTGGGAATATGGACGAGCAGTACTTC. Protein sequence: CASSLGGGNMDEQYF.

V is TRBV7-9 and J is TRBJ1-1; unclear D gene. CDR3 size: 15 residues. Germline CDR1 reads SEHNR; CDR2 reads FQNEAQ (reference sequence). The ends were cut back, 1 base at V and 0 bases at J, with 9 bases in the middle. CDR3 nucleotide sequence: TGTGCCAGCAGCTTAGAGATGGGCATGAACACTGAAGCTTTCTTT. This translates into CASSLEMGMNTEAFF. Combining the CDR3 with reference TRBV7-9 and TRBJ1-1 gives the whole variable domain DTGVSQNPRHKITKRGQNVTFRCDPISEHNRLYWYRQTLGQGPEFLTYFQNEAQLEKSRLLSDRFSAERPKGSFSTLEIQRTEQGDSAMYLCASSLEMGMNTEAFFGQGTRLTVV.

V usage is TRBV3-1 and J usage is TRBJ2-1; 9 bases are a match to TRBD2. CDR3 size: 14 residues. J gave up 10 bases and V 3 bases, and 7 bases lay outside the gene matches. Germline CDR1 reads LGHDT; CDR2 reads YNNKEL (reference sequence). As DNA, the CDR3 is TGTGCCAGCAGCCACGGGACTAGCTCCTACGAGCAGTTCTTC. It codes for CASSHGTSSYEQFF.

This clonotype was observed once. As DNA, the CDR3 is TGTGCCAGCAGTCATACCAGGGGGCCGAATTACCTGAACACCGGGGAGCTGTTTTTT. Its protein is CASSHTRGPNYLNTGELFF. The V call is TRBV7-6, the J call TRBJ2-2; TRBD1 matches at 8 bases. The CDR3 loop spans 19 amino acids. V was pared by 6 bases and J by 1 base, with 16 bases of the junction left unmatched. Germline CDR1 and CDR2: SGHVS and FNYEAQ.

This clonotype showed up just a few times. The J gene is TRBJ2-7, the V gene TRBV12-3 or TRBV12-4, with 8 bases matching TRBD2. The CDR3 loop spans 13 amino acids. The junction had 7 bases not matched to a gene; V was cut back by 9 bases and J by 3 bases. The CDR3 DNA is TGTGCCAGAAATGCGGGGGGCCACTACGAGCAGTACTTC. It yields the protein CARNAGGHYEQYF.

The chain joins TRBV7-8 to TRBJ2-7, with a possible D match to TRBD1 (5 bases). The CDR3 covers 13 residues. Germline-derived CDR1 and CDR2 are SGHVS and FQNEAQ. V lost 5 bases and J 0 bases, leaving 8 bases between the germline ends. The CDR3 coding sequence is TGTGCCAGCAGCGTACAGGTCTCCTACGAGCAGTACTTC. It is translated as CASSVQVSYEQYF.

This clonotype was observed a handful of times. V and J are TRBV18 and TRBJ2-7; TRBD2 matches at 10 bases. The J segment lost 4 bases and the V segment lost 2 bases, leaving 5 bases of the junction unmatched. There are 15 residues in the CDR3. The germline V gene encodes CDR1 KGHSH and CDR2 LQKENI. The CDR3 loop is CASSPMASGGYEQYF. Written as DNA, the CDR3 is TGTGCCAGCTCACCAATGGCTAGCGGGGGATACGAGCAGTACTTC.

This clonotype was observed a few times. V and J are TRBV6-2 or TRBV6-3 and TRBJ1-2; a weak D match, TRBD1 (6 bases). The CDR3 has 13 amino acids. V was shortened by 2 bases and J by 3 bases, with 7 bases between the two germline ends. CDR1 is MNHEY and CDR2 is SVGEGT in the germline V gene. CDR3 protein: CASSYRTDYGYTF. In DNA form, the CDR3 reads TGTGCCAGCAGTTACAGGACAGACTATGGCTACACCTTC.

The J gene is TRBJ2-3, the V gene TRBV5-4; TRBD2 agrees at 10 bases. From germline, CDR1 is SGHNT and CDR2 YYREEE (reference sequence). Trimming cost V 4 bases and J 10 bases; bases outside gene matches: 12. This CDR3 is 15 amino acids long. CDR3 nucleotide sequence: TGTGCCAGCAGCCCAACTACCGGGACTAGCGAGGCGCAGTATTTT. This sequence encodes CASSPTTGTSEAQYF.

The chain is built from TRBV5-1 and TRBJ1-1; the D is unclear. V was clipped by 0 bases and J by 7 bases, with 16 bases between them. Germline V gene lookup returns CDR1 SGHRS and CDR2 YFSETQ. The CDR3 runs 15 residues. CDR3 bases: TGCGCCAGCAGCTTGGGAATAGGGCGCGCCGTTGAAGCTTTCTTT. The encoded protein is CASSLGIGRAVEAFF.

The chain joins TRBV28 to TRBJ2-3, with TRBD2 identical over 7 bases. Trimming removed 10 bases from V and 6 bases from J; junction bases left unmatched: 7. The CDR3 is 12 residues long. The germline V gene has CDR1 MDHEN and CDR2 SYDVKM. The DNA for the CDR3 is TGTGCCACAATCGCGGGGGTCGATACGCAGTATTTT. Its translation is CATIAGVDTQYF.

The chain uses TRBV7-8 and TRBJ2-7; D not certain. Between the trimmed V and J ends, which lost 6 bases and 7 bases, there was a span of 19 bases. The CDR3 has 14 amino acids. Germline V gene lookup returns CDR1 SGHVS and CDR2 FQNEAQ. The CDR3 is CASRRWAIGYEQYF. The CDR3 nucleotides read TGTGCCAGCAGAAGGTGGGCAATAGGTTATGAGCAGTACTTC.

The chain recombines TRBV12-3 or TRBV12-4 with TRBJ1-2; D is perhaps TRBD1 (6 bases). This CDR3 is 15 amino acids long. The V end was cut by 5 bases, the J end by 4 bases, with 17 bases between. The chain's CDR3 is CASSGGGRFGYGYTF. The CDR3 bases are TGTGCCAGCAGTGGGGGGGGGCGCTTCGGCTATGGCTACACCTTC.

V is TRBV5-6 and J is TRBJ1-1; D may be TRBD1 (6 bases). The CDR3 has 15 amino acids. Trimming left V 4 bases short and J 10 bases short, with 23 bases between. Germline CDR1 reads SGHDT; CDR2 reads YYEEEE. The CDR3 loop reads CASSLLSRGDGGAFF. In DNA form, the CDR3 reads TGTGCCAGCAGCCTACTATCCAGGGGCGACGGGGGAGCTTTCTTT.

This clonotype showed up just a few times. The V call is TRBV7-6, the J call TRBJ2-7, with D perhaps matching TRBD1 (7 bases). The CDR3 is made up of 18 amino acids. V lost 1 base to trimming and J lost 3 bases, with 22 bases between them. CDR1 and CDR2 (germline): SGHVS, FNYEAQ. The CDR3 region has the DNA TGTGCCAGCAGCTTAGGAGTTGGCAGGGGGGACTTAGTCTACGAGCAGTACTTC. Translation gives CASSLGVGRGDLVYEQYF. Based on the CDR3 plus reference TRBV7-6 and TRBJ2-7, the full variable domain is GAGVSQSPRYKVTKRGQDVALRCDPISGHVSLYWYRQALGQGPEFLTYFNYEAQQDKSGLPNDRFSAERPEGSISTLTIQRTEQRDSAMYRCASSLGVGRGDLVYEQYFGPGTRLTVT.

This clonotype turned up a few times. The chain employs TRBV18 and TRBJ2-7, with a possible D match to TRBD2 (6 bases). Per the germline V gene, CDR1 is KGHSH and CDR2 is LQKENI. Trimming shortened V by 2 bases and J by 3 bases, and 11 bases separated the two germline ends. There are 14 residues in the CDR3. The CDR3 loop is CASSPAGLHYEQYF. The CDR3 DNA follows: TGTGCCAGCTCACCAGCGGGACTCCACTACGAGCAGTACTTC.

This chain joins TRBV9 and TRBJ2-1; D is possibly TRBD2 (7 bases). Trimming cost V 0 bases and J 12 bases, with 19 bases left between them. The germline gives CDR1 SGDLS, CDR2 YYNGEE. The CDR3 is 15 residues long. CDR3 amino acids: CASSVGLAGAGVQFF. The CDR3 DNA follows: TGTGCCAGCAGCGTAGGGCTCGCGGGGGCCGGGGTGCAGTTCTTC. The variable domain in full, completed from reference TRBV9 and TRBJ2-1, reads DSGVTQTPKHLITATGQRVTLRCSPRSGDLSVYWYQQSLDQGLQFLIQYYNGEERAKGNILERFSAQQFPDLHSELNLSSLELGDSALYFCASSVGLAGAGVQFFGPGTRLTVL.

The V and J genes are TRBV7-2 and TRBJ1-3; D gene uncertain. The germline CDR1 and CDR2 sequences are SGHTA and FQGNSA. Trimming shortened V by 1 base and J by 0 bases, and 4 bases separated the two germline ends. This CDR3 spans 14 amino acids. The CDR3 sequence: CASSLGHSGNTIYF. CDR3 nucleotides: TGTGCCAGCAGCTTAGGACACTCTGGAAACACCATATATTTT.

This clonotype appeared a few times. The chain couples TRBV20-1 to TRBJ2-6; D perhaps matches TRBD2 (5 bases). Germline CDR1 is DFQATT and CDR2 is SNEGSKA (reference sequence). CDR3 length equals 18 residues. The V and J ends lost 0 bases and 2 bases respectively, with 17 bases between them. CDR3 protein: CSARDLRGTDTGANVLTF. The CDR3, as DNA: TGCAGTGCTAGAGATCTTCGGGGAACGGATACTGGGGCCAACGTCCTGACTTTC.

CDR3 region: CSARGDRPYEQYF. As DNA, the CDR3 is TGCAGTGCTAGAGGGGACAGACCCTACGAGCAGTACTTC. The rearrangement uses TRBV20-1 and TRBJ2-7, with TRBD1 matching 7 bases. Losses at the gene ends were 1 base for V and 2 bases for J; bases not matched to a gene: 2. The CDR3 consists of 13 residues. The germline V gene has CDR1 DFQATT and CDR2 SNEGSKA (reference sequence).

The chain joins TRBV5-1 to TRBJ1-4, with a possible D match to TRBD1 (5 bases). This CDR3 region has 15 residues. Germline values: CDR1 SGHRS, CDR2 YFSETQ. V was pared by 5 bases and J by 3 bases, with 14 bases between. The CDR3 DNA reads as TGCGCCAGCAGAGGTCTAGGGGCGCCTAATGAAAAACTGTTTTTT. This codes for CASRGLGAPNEKLFF.

This chain links TRBV20-1 with TRBJ2-6, with 9 bases fitting TRBD1. CDR1 is DFQATT and CDR2 is SNEGSKA in the germline V gene (reference sequence). The CDR3 extends over 14 amino acids. The V and J ends lost 6 bases and 5 bases, in that order; junction bases with no gene match: 5. The CDR3 protein is CSANRGLRANVLTF. CDR3 DNA sequence: TGCAGTGCGAACAGGGGGCTGAGGGCCAACGTCCTGACTTTC.